This entry features one TCR beta chain sequence. Its antigen is currently unknown. A junction boundary mismatches the germline segment, possibly from a read error. The CDR3 contains 11 residues. The V gene's germline CDR1 is SNHLY and CDR2 FYNNEI. This sample was taken from a study of T cell responses to AZD1222 COVID-19 vaccine. TCRdb keeps only in-frame clones here, not all; method: immunoSEQ multiplex PCR. The sample has some 150,000 clones, approximately 90% seen once; the top ten hold around 3%. Study observations and caveats: Researchers took repertoire samples only after the peak T cell response had come. Clonal diversity was possibly underestimated; the donors were predominantly white British and more often female.

This chain uses TRBV2 with TRBJ1-1, with D possibly TRBD1 on 5 matching bases. The sample consisted of peripheral blood, taken on day 0 of AZD1222 vaccination. This receptor was identified in an adult in good health. CDR3 sequence (DNA): TGTGCCAGCAGTGAAGTGGGACGATGGCTTTTT. Its protein is CASSEVGRWLF. The full variable domain, rest sourced from reference TRBV2 and TRBJ1-1, is EPEVTQTPSHQVTQMGQEVILRCVPISNHLYFYWYRQILGQKVEFLVSFYNNEISEKSEIFDDQFSVERPDGSNFTLKIRSTKLEDSAMYFCASSEVGRWLFGQGTRLTVV.